This T cell receptor beta chain derives from a study of spatial heterogeneity in lung cancer. The overall study: The donors were about 72 patients with non-small cell lung cancer that was early-stage and untreated.

There are many counts of this clonotype. Its antigen is unknown. The presence of a unique molecular identifier marked each TCR cDNA molecule. TCRdb used MiXCR to reprocess the 5' RACE reads, holding one entry per CDR3 protein. The sample has more than 40,000 distinct CDR3 sequences; 20% to 25% are singletons. Stated time point: blood at routine non-recurrence follow-up after resection. Without sorting, whole RNA was sequenced from tumor, nontumor lung or frozen PBMC. Study findings and constraints: Ubiquitous expanded tumor TCRs were seen in blood more at resection than at follow-up.

With V trimmed by 2 bases and J by 12 bases, 6 bases remained unmatched. Germline CDR1 is LGHNT and CDR2 is FRNRAP. This CDR3 has 13 residues. Specimen: PBMCs, collected at follow-up. The receptor was derived from a female donor with early-stage non-small cell lung cancer. The chain combines TRBV12-5 with TRBJ2-1; 8 positions agree with TRBD2. CDR3 in amino acids: CASGLLTRGGQFF. CDR3 bases: TGTGCTAGTGGTTTGCTAACCCGGGGGGGGCAGTTCTTC. Supplemented by reference TRBV12-5 and TRBJ2-1, the full variable domain reads DARVTQTPRHKVTEMGQEVTMRCQPILGHNTVFWYRQTMMQGLELLAYFRNRAPLDDSGMPKDRFSAEMPDATLATLKIQPSEPRDSAVYFCASGLLTRGGQFFGPGTRLTVL.